These T cell receptor beta chains were read from a single sample in a study of monozygotic twins with inflammatory bowel disease. TCRdb reanalyzed the 5' RACE reads and collapses them to one entry per CDR3 protein, without DNA. This listing includes a few hundred thousand distinct CDR3 sequences. Sequences were obtained from blood. These receptors were obtained from a human donor with ulcerative colitis or Crohn's disease, or a healthy co-twin of an affected twin (not recorded which). CDR3s include the opening cysteine and the closing phenylalanine or tryptophan.

J	V	CDR3
TRBJ2-5	TRBV29-1	CSVAEVGRRETQYF
TRBJ2-1	TRBV3-1	CASSPILAGGYNEQFF
TRBJ2-3	TRBV11-2	CASSTSPRVSTDTQYF
TRBJ2-1	TRBV4-1	CASSQGTGNEQFF
TRBJ1-3	TRBV6-1	CAGTTELWSGNTIYF
TRBJ2-5	TRBV27	CASSLRLAGFETQYF
TRBJ1-3	TRBV6-2/TRBV6-3	CASSRRGRSAGNTIYF
TRBJ2-5	TRBV7-9	CASSLVPSEETQYF
TRBJ2-4	TRBV10-3	CAISAPGAKNIQYF
TRBJ2-2	TRBV7-9	CASSFNGELFF
TRBJ2-5	TRBV5-5	CASSLGVGMETQYF
TRBJ2-7	TRBV6-1	CASTPGGFVYEQYF
TRBJ2-1	TRBV6-1	CASSPSGTDYNEQFF
TRBJ2-4	TRBV29-1	CSVEGGQGIAKNIQYF
TRBJ2-3	TRBV4-2	CASSPNFAQATDTQYF
TRBJ2-2	TRBV5-1	CASSPGGARTGELFF
TRBJ1-3	TRBV12-3/TRBV12-4	CASSLAGGSPNTIYF
TRBJ2-7	TRBV20-1	CSVRKGVGYEQYF
TRBJ1-1	TRBV27	CASSVGQMNTEAFF
TRBJ1-1	TRBV5-1	CASSSGTGGYTEAFF
TRBJ2-3	TRBV19	CASSSSPLGTQYF
TRBJ2-7	TRBV6-2/TRBV6-3	CASSYQLASYEQYF
TRBJ2-3	TRBV3-1	CASSQFPSSDTQYF
TRBJ2-2	TRBV7-2	CASSSTGGISIGELFF
TRBJ2-7	TRBV12-3/TRBV12-4	CASSLFDEQYF
TRBJ2-3	TRBV20-1	CSASGYRFRSTDTQYF
TRBJ2-1	TRBV6-5	CASSYSPGAGDEQFF
TRBJ2-1	TRBV20-1	CSARENNEQFF
TRBJ2-2	TRBV7-9	CASSTVSGAPRTGELFF
TRBJ1-2	TRBV21-1	CASSNPVTDPHGYTF
TRBJ1-5	TRBV19	CASSWNQGSNQPQHF
TRBJ2-1	TRBV20-1	CSAAASGGYNERQFF
TRBJ1-6	TRBV7-8	CASSLEAGSGRSPLHF
TRBJ1-2	TRBV2	CASSGGGAGYGYTF
TRBJ2-5	TRBV6-1	CASSAEGRGMGQETQYF
TRBJ1-2	TRBV15	CATSRDKRRIGTGLEDGYTF
TRBJ2-7	TRBV29-1	CSVFSMRGVSYEQYF
TRBJ1-1	TRBV20-1	CSAKSWLGDEGEAFF